Below, 18 T cell receptor beta chains from the same sample are listed, as sequenced in a study of TIL therapy for anti-PD-1-resistant metastatic lung cancer. The immunoSEQ assay was v3. Clones were read by immunoSEQ multiplex PCR, and TCRdb kept only the in-frame ones, dropping some. The table lists approximately 27,000 clones, just under 75% of them singletons. The time point is: pre-treatment sample, taken before nivolumab and TIL therapy. The tumor samples were excised metastases, mostly pleural nodules or supraclavicular lymph nodes. Sample: tumor tissue, taken at baseline. The receptors shown here come from a person aged 25-85 years with non-small cell lung cancer.

The rearrangement uses TRBV11-2 and TRBJ1-4; D is ambiguous. The V end lost 2 bases, the J end lost 7 bases, and 2 bases lay between the germline ends. Looked up from germline, CDR1 is SGHAT and CDR2 is FQNNGV. The CDR3 length is 11 residues. CDR3 DNA sequence: TGTGCCAGCAGCTTATTTGAAAAACTGTTTTTT. Its protein is CASSLFEKLFF.

The chain links TRBV6-1 to TRBJ2-2; D may match TRBD1 or TRBD2 (5 bases each). The CDR3 loop spans 14 amino acids. Trimming left V 1 base short and J 4 bases short, with 7 bases between. CDR1 is MNHNS, CDR2 SASEGT, per germline. The CDR3 sequence is CASSEGGATGELFF. For the CDR3, the DNA is TGTGCCAGCAGTGAAGGAGGGGCCACCGGGGAGCTGTTTTTT.

The chain has TRBV11-2 and TRBJ2-3; D uncertain. The CDR3 spans 13 residues. Trimming removed 2 bases from V and 0 bases from J, with 3 bases in between. Germline V gives CDR1 SGHAT, CDR2 FQNNGV. CDR3 residues: CASSLSSTDTQYF. Here the CDR3 DNA reads TGTGCCAGCAGCTTATCTAGCACAGATACGCAGTATTTT.

This clone is medium-sized within its sample. The chain uses TRBV7-2 and TRBJ1-5; no clear D gene. The CDR3 covers 13 residues. The V gene lost 0 bases and the J gene lost 0 bases, with 0 bases spanning the gap. Germline CDR1 and CDR2: SGHTA and FQGNSA. CDR3 in DNA: TGTGCCAGCAGCTTAGCTAGCAATCAGCCCCAGCATTTT. Protein: CASSLASNQPQHF.

The chain carries TRBV7-9 and TRBJ2-1; D is unresolved. The CDR3 consists of 11 residues. The germline V and J ends were trimmed by 6 bases and 5 bases, with 5 bases remaining between them. Germline assignment: CDR1 SEHNR and CDR2 FQNEAQ (reference sequence). CDR3 nucleotides: TGTGCCAGCAGGAGGAACAATGAGCAGTTCTTC. Translated: CASRRNNEQFF.

In its sample, this clone ranks as medium-sized. This chain links TRBV25-1 with TRBJ1-6; 9 bases are a match to TRBD1. The CDR3 is made up of 16 amino acids. Germline CDR1 reads MGHDK; CDR2 reads SYGVNS. Trimming cost V 4 bases and J 5 bases; bases outside gene matches: 6. CDR3 nucleotides: TGTGCCAGCAGTGGGACAGGGGCAGGGCATAATTCACCCCTCCACTTT. This codes for CASSGTGAGHNSPLHF.

This clone was detected a few times. This rearrangement joins TRBV7-6 to TRBJ2-7; maybe TRBD2 (5 bases). V lost 4 bases to trimming and J lost 5 bases, with 15 bases between them. The CDR3 is 14 amino acids. Germline CDR1 is SGHVS and CDR2 is FNYEAQ. CDR3 DNA: TGTGCCAGCAGCTCGCGACCGTGGGGAGACGAGCAGTACTTC. Amino acids: CASSSRPWGDEQYF.

This clone was seen just once. V and J are TRBV7-2 and TRBJ2-1, with a possible D match to TRBD1 (6 bases). Germline V gives CDR1 SGHTA, CDR2 FQGNSA. V lost 7 bases to trimming and J lost 7 bases, with 11 bases between them. This CDR3 contains 12 residues. The CDR3 coding sequence is TGTGCCAGCAACATCCAGGGGAATGAGCAGTTCTTC. Its protein is CASNIQGNEQFF.

The chain has TRBV28 and TRBJ2-3; D is uncertain. The CDR3 consists of 13 residues. Germline loops: CDR1 MDHEN, CDR2 SYDVKM. The V and J ends lost 6 bases and 0 bases respectively, with 7 bases between them. The CDR3 nucleotides read TGTGCCAGCAGCCAGCCTAGCACAGATACGCAGTATTTT. This translates into CASSQPSTDTQYF. The complete variable domain, with remaining parts taken from reference TRBV28 and TRBJ2-3, reads DVKVTQSSRYLVKRTGEKVFLECVQDMDHENMFWYRQDPGLGLRLIYFSYDVKMKEKGDIPEGYSVSREKKERFSLILESASTNQTSMYLCASSQPSTDTQYFGPGTRLTVL.

The chain joins TRBV5-1 to TRBJ1-2; D perhaps matches TRBD1 (5 bases). The CDR3 has 13 amino acids. V was trimmed by 4 bases and J by 8 bases, leaving 15 bases between them. Germline V gene lookup returns CDR1 SGHRS and CDR2 YFSETQ. As DNA, the CDR3 is TGCGCCAGCAGCGAGGGACCGGAGAGGGGCTACACCTTC. As protein: CASSEGPERGYTF.

In DNA, the CDR3 is TGTGCCAGCAGCCCCGGGAGGCTCGGTGATTCACCCCTCCACTTT. Protein product: CASSPGRLGDSPLHF. The chain uses TRBV11-3 and TRBJ1-6; no reliable D call. This CDR3 has 15 amino acids. Germline V gene sequence: CDR1 SGHNT, CDR2 YENEEA. V was trimmed by 5 bases and J by 8 bases, leaving 16 bases between them.

V usage is TRBV14 and J usage is TRBJ1-5, with D unclear. V lost 4 bases to trimming and J lost 0 bases, with 4 bases between them. The CDR3 is 13 amino acids. Germline lookup yields CDR1 SGHDN and CDR2 FVKESK. The CDR3 loop reads CASSRDSNQPQHF. The CDR3 coding sequence is TGTGCCAGCAGCCGGGATAGCAATCAGCCCCAGCATTTT.

This chain links TRBV11-2 with TRBJ2-5; perhaps TRBD2 as D (6 bases). CDR3 length: 18 residues. CDR1 is SGHAT, CDR2 FQNNGV, per germline. The V gene lost 1 base and the J gene lost 7 bases, with 25 bases spanning the gap. CDR3 nucleotide sequence: TGTGCCAGCAGCTTAGTGGTTGGCGGGGTGAAGCAAGGTGGGACCCAGTACTTC. Its protein is CASSLVVGGVKQGGTQYF.

This clone was seen a few times. This chain links TRBV5-4 with TRBJ1-6, with 8 bases identical to TRBD1. This CDR3 spans 18 amino acids. V lost 1 base and J lost 0; bases outside the gene matches: 6. From germline, CDR1 is SGHNT and CDR2 YYREEE (reference sequence). CDR3 DNA: TGTGCCAGCAGCTTGCGACAGGGGACGTACTCCTATAATTCACCCCTCCACTTT. This gives the protein CASSLRQGTYSYNSPLHF.

The chain has TRBV7-9 and TRBJ1-1; D remains unclear. Germline values: CDR1 SEHNR, CDR2 FQNEAQ (reference sequence). The CDR3 extends over 13 amino acids. V was trimmed by 1 base and J by 3 bases, leaving 6 bases between them. The DNA for the CDR3 is TGTGCCAGCAGCTTAGAAGGTGACACTGAAGCTTTCTTT. This sequence encodes CASSLEGDTEAFF. The whole variable domain, filled in from reference TRBV7-9 and TRBJ1-1, reads DTGVSQNPRHKITKRGQNVTFRCDPISEHNRLYWYRQTLGQGPEFLTYFQNEAQLEKSRLLSDRFSAERPKGSFSTLEIQRTEQGDSAMYLCASSLEGDTEAFFGQGTRLTVV.

The gene calls are TRBV2 and TRBJ1-5; a possible D gene is TRBD1 (6 bases). The V gene lost 7 bases and the J gene lost 0 bases, with 19 bases spanning the gap. CDR3 size: 17 residues. Germline CDR1 reads SNHLY; CDR2 reads FYNNEI. CDR3 DNA sequence: TGTGCCAGCAACAGGGTTAACACTAAATATAGCAATCAGCCCCAGCATTTT. Amino acids: CASNRVNTKYSNQPQHF. Variable domain in full (rest from reference TRBV2 and TRBJ1-5): EPEVTQTPSHQVTQMGQEVILRCVPISNHLYFYWYRQILGQKVEFLVSFYNNEISEKSEIFDDQFSVERPDGSNFTLKIRSTKLEDSAMYFCASNRVNTKYSNQPQHFGDGTRLSIL.

The chain employs TRBV10-1 and TRBJ2-5; 7 nucleotides agree with TRBD1. The ends lost 0 bases at V and 5 bases at J; junction bases unmatched: 6. This CDR3 spans 15 amino acids. Per germline, CDR1 WNHNN and CDR2 SYGVQD (reference sequence). The DNA for the CDR3 is TGCGCCAGCAGTGAGTCAAAGGGGGCCGGGGAGACCCAGTACTTC. Translating gives CASSESKGAGETQYF.

The chain combines TRBV27 with TRBJ1-1; TRBD1 is a possible D gene (6 bases). The CDR3 is made up of 15 amino acids. Germline assignment: CDR1 MNHEY and CDR2 SMNVEV (reference sequence). Trimming stripped 5 bases from V and 0 bases from J, with 13 bases between. CDR3 coding DNA: TGTGCCAGCAGTGTCCACAGGGATATGAACACTGAAGCTTTCTTT. Its protein product is CASSVHRDMNTEAFF.